Following are 29 T cell receptor beta chains from one sample sequenced in a study of OX40 agonist ivuxolimab in advanced cancers. Using immunoSEQ multiplex PCR, the repertoire was profiled, and TCRdb retains in-frame clones only, with some absent. The data hold tens of thousands of clones, with over 75% observed a single time. The sample here was CD4+ or CD8+ T cells sorted from blood, taken in a trial of the OX40 agonist ivuxolimab. The receptors originated from an adult with an advanced solid tumor such as melanoma, head and neck, liver or kidney cancer.

J is TRBJ1-1 and V is TRBV19, with a tentative D call TRBD1 (6 bases). V was trimmed by 6 bases and J by 3 bases, leaving 17 bases between them. Germline V gives CDR1 LNHDA, CDR2 SQIVND (reference sequence). This CDR3 region has 15 residues. The CDR3 reads CASSQDSGVYTEAFF. The CDR3 bases are TGTGCCAGTAGCCAGGACAGTGGGGTGTACACTGAAGCTTTCTTT.

The chain has TRBV10-3 and TRBJ2-7; tentatively, D is TRBD1 (5 bases). The CDR3 spans 15 residues. Looked up from germline, CDR1 is ENHRY and CDR2 is SYGVKD. V lost 0 bases to trimming and J lost 3 bases, with 12 bases between them. The CDR3 sequence: CAISESNPGHYEQYF. The CDR3 DNA is TGTGCCATCAGTGAGTCGAACCCAGGACACTACGAGCAGTACTTC.

The chain has TRBV11-3 and TRBJ2-1; the match to TRBD2 covers 7 bases. J lost 6 bases, V lost 5 bases, and 7 bases had no gene match. The V gene's germline CDR1 is SGHNT and CDR2 YENEEA. The CDR3 runs to 14 residues. The CDR3 bases are TGTGCCAGCAGCCCCCGGACTAGTGTCAATGAGCAGTTCTTC. This sequence encodes CASSPRTSVNEQFF.

This chain joins TRBV6-5 and TRBJ1-2, with D unclear. Trimming shortened V by 4 bases and J by 4 bases, and 16 bases separated the two germline ends. From germline, CDR1 is MNHEY and CDR2 SVGAGI. CDR3 size: 15 residues. The CDR3 nucleotides are TGTGCCAGCAGTTTAGGTGGTCTTACAAGCTATGGCTACACCTTC. This gives the protein CASSLGGLTSYGYTF.

The chain couples TRBV5-6 to TRBJ2-7, with 7 bases lining up with TRBD2. The CDR3 extends over 15 amino acids. The J segment lost 0 bases and the V segment lost 4 bases, leaving 7 bases of the junction unmatched. CDR1 and CDR2 from the germline V gene are SGHDT and YYEEEE. This CDR3 is CASSRGDRYSYEQYF. DNA of the CDR3: TGTGCCAGCAGCCGGGGGGACCGCTACTCCTACGAGCAGTACTTC.

This clone was detected once. The chain couples TRBV5-4 to TRBJ1-2; D is unresolved. CDR3 size: 15 residues. Germline V CDR1 and CDR2: SGHNT, YYREEE (reference sequence). V was clipped by 2 bases and J by 2 bases, with 13 bases between them. In DNA, the CDR3 is TGTGCCAGCAGCTTAGCGGGCAGGACGAACTATGGCTACACCTTC. Encoded protein: CASSLAGRTNYGYTF. Filled out from reference TRBV5-4 and TRBJ1-2, the complete variable domain reads ETGVTQSPTHLIKTRGQQVTLRCSSQSGHNTVSWYQQALGQGPQFIFQYYREEENGRGNFPPRFSGLQFPNYSSELNVNALELDDSALYLCASSLAGRTNYGYTFGSGTRLTVV.

The gene calls are TRBV2 and TRBJ1-2, with D unresolved. V lost 3 bases and J lost 6, with 14 bases in between. The CDR3 length is 14 residues. In germline, CDR1 is SNHLY, CDR2 FYNNEI. This CDR3 reads CASSEYNVGDGYTF. CDR3 bases: TGTGCCAGCAGTGAGTACAACGTGGGTGATGGCTACACCTTC.

The V and J genes are TRBV2 and TRBJ2-1; no definite D call. The CDR3 is 14 residues long. Germline loops: CDR1 SNHLY, CDR2 FYNNEI. Trimming stripped 4 bases from V and 2 bases from J, with 9 bases between. The CDR3 DNA reads TGTGCCAGCAGTGCCCCGGTGGCCTACAATGAGCAGTTCTTC. Protein product: CASSAPVAYNEQFF.

In its sample, this clone was seen a few times. The rearrangement joins TRBV6-5 to TRBJ1-2, with 8 bases identical to TRBD1. V shed 2 bases and J 8 bases; nucleotides not matched to a gene: 10. This CDR3 region has 15 residues. Germline V lookup: CDR1 MNHEY, CDR2 SVGAGI. CDR3 sequence reads: CASSYGTGLSRGYTF. As DNA, the CDR3 is TGTGCCAGCAGTTACGGGACAGGATTATCGCGGGGCTACACCTTC.

This clone was seen once. J is TRBJ2-7 and V is TRBV4-2; D is unclear. The ends were cut back, 0 bases at V and 6 bases at J, with 6 bases in the middle. Germline assignment: CDR1 LGHNA and CDR2 YNFKEQ. The CDR3 has 12 amino acids. The CDR3: CASSQEVSEQYF. CDR3 nucleotide sequence: TGTGCCAGCAGCCAAGAGGTGAGCGAGCAGTACTTC.

The V and J genes are TRBV6-1 and TRBJ2-1; TRBD2 agrees at 8 bases. Germline assignment: CDR1 MNHNS and CDR2 SASEGT. CDR3 length equals 14 residues. Trimming took 5 bases from V and 6 from J; bases not matched to a gene: 6. The CDR3 loop is CASSPGLAPNEQFF. The CDR3 bases are TGTGCCAGCAGTCCAGGACTAGCCCCCAATGAGCAGTTCTTC.

The sample holds one count of this clone. This chain connects TRBV11-2 to TRBJ2-5; 11 bases match TRBD1. Judging by the DNA end, TRBJ2-7 fits better; the J call may be wrong. From germline, CDR1 is SGHAT and CDR2 FQNNGV. The CDR3 extends over 16 amino acids. CDR3 nucleotides: TGTGCCAGCAGTTTTATTCCGGGACAGGGGGTTTACGAGCAGTACTTC. Its protein product is CASSFIPGQGVYEQYF.

The chain has TRBV6-4 and TRBJ1-1; possibly TRBD1 for D (5 bases). Germline CDR1 and CDR2: MRHNA and SNTAGT. V was shortened by 2 bases and J by 3 bases, with 13 bases between the two germline ends. CDR3 size: 15 residues. In nucleotides, the CDR3 is TGTGCCAGCAGTGACCAACCCGGGACGGACACTGAAGCTTTCTTT. It translates to CASSDQPGTDTEAFF.

The genes are TRBV28 and TRBJ2-5; 13 positions agree with TRBD2. Trimming took 7 bases from V and 0 from J; bases not matched to a gene: 5. From germline, CDR1 is MDHEN and CDR2 SYDVKM. The CDR3 loop spans 16 amino acids. CDR3 protein: CASTGTSGVHQETQYF. CDR3 coding DNA: TGTGCCAGCACAGGGACTAGCGGGGTCCACCAAGAGACCCAGTACTTC.

The rearrangement links TRBV5-4 to TRBJ1-3, with D unresolved. Germline-derived CDR1 and CDR2 are SGHNT and YYREEE (reference sequence). The CDR3 is 14 amino acids. V lost 0 bases and J lost 4, with 8 bases in between. CDR3 in DNA: TGTGCCAGCAGCTTGGACCCACAGGGAAACACCATATATTTT. Its protein is CASSLDPQGNTIYF.

The V and J genes are TRBV27 and TRBJ2-7; tentative D call: TRBD1 (6 bases). The CDR3 covers 16 residues. Trimming removed 6 bases from V and 0 bases from J, with 18 bases in between. The V gene's germline CDR1 is MNHEY and CDR2 SMNVEV (reference sequence). The CDR3 here is CASSPPVTGRSYEQYF. The CDR3 DNA sequence: TGTGCCAGCAGCCCCCCGGTGACAGGACGCTCCTACGAGCAGTACTTC.

The chain employs TRBV19 and TRBJ1-1; TRBD1 matches at 12 bases. The CDR3 contains 16 residues. V was clipped by 5 bases and J by 2 bases; unmatched bases: 6. Germline-derived CDR1 and CDR2 are LNHDA and SQIVND (reference sequence). DNA for the CDR3: TGTGCCAGTAGTCCGGGACAGGGGGCCGGTAACACTGAAGCTTTCTTT. Translated: CASSPGQGAGNTEAFF.

Only one count was recorded for this clone. The chain combines TRBV6-5 with TRBJ1-2; unclear D gene. Trimming shortened V by 2 bases and J by 8 bases, and 9 bases separated the two germline ends. Germline V gene sequence: CDR1 MNHEY, CDR2 SVGAGI. The CDR3 is 12 residues long. CDR3 in DNA: TGTGCCAGCAGTTACGGGAGAGCCGGCTACACCTTC. Its translation: CASSYGRAGYTF.

The chain couples TRBV2 to TRBJ2-7; a weak D match, TRBD1 (7 bases). The CDR3 has 14 amino acids. In germline, CDR1 is SNHLY, CDR2 FYNNEI. V lost 1 base and J lost 4, with 11 bases in between. DNA for the CDR3: TGTGCCAGCAGTGAAGGCAGGGGGAGGTACGAGCAGTACTTC. Translation: CASSEGRGRYEQYF.

V and J are TRBV19 and TRBJ1-5; TRBD1 agrees at 8 bases. Germline lookup yields CDR1 LNHDA and CDR2 SQIVND (reference sequence). J lost 2 bases, V lost 6 bases, and 0 bases had no gene match. The CDR3 covers 13 residues. CDR3 sequence: CASRDRGNQPQHF. In DNA, the CDR3 is TGTGCCAGTAGGGACAGGGGCAATCAGCCCCAGCATTTT.

V usage is TRBV5-4 and J usage is TRBJ1-1, with D perhaps TRBD1 (6 bases). The ends were cut back, 4 bases at V and 3 bases at J, with 10 bases in the middle. The germline gives CDR1 SGHNT, CDR2 YYREEE (reference sequence). CDR3 length equals 13 residues. The CDR3 nucleotides read TGTGCCAGCAGCGCCGGGACACACACTGAAGCTTTCTTT. Translation gives CASSAGTHTEAFF.

V and J are TRBV14 and TRBJ2-2, with D hard to call. The CDR3 runs 14 residues. V dropped 6 bases and J dropped 2 bases, with 10 bases sitting between them. Germline V gene lookup returns CDR1 SGHDN and CDR2 FVKESK. Here the CDR3 DNA reads TGTGCCAGCAGGGCCGACACCAACACCGGGGAGCTGTTTTTT. This gives the protein CASRADTNTGELFF.

V and J are TRBV4-2 and TRBJ2-2; 9 nucleotides match TRBD2. In germline, CDR1 is LGHNA, CDR2 YNFKEQ. V lost 3 bases, J lost 5 bases, and 10 bases stayed unmatched. The length of the CDR3 is 17 residues. The CDR3 protein is CASSHTPGLAITGELFF. The DNA for the CDR3 is TGTGCCAGCAGCCATACACCAGGACTAGCGATTACCGGGGAGCTGTTTTTT.

The rearrangement uses TRBV28 and TRBJ1-5; TRBD1 might be the D (6 bases). Trimming stripped 4 bases from V and 7 bases from J, with 11 bases between. Germline V gene data show CDR1 as MDHEN and CDR2 as SYDVKM. The length of the CDR3 is 13 residues. This chain's CDR3 is CASSSGVRQPQHF. The CDR3 DNA follows: TGTGCCAGCAGTTCAGGGGTCCGGCAGCCCCAGCATTTT.

This clone was observed a handful of times. The chain is built from TRBV2 and TRBJ1-2; D remains unclear. The CDR3 totals 12 residues. Germline CDR1 reads SNHLY; CDR2 reads FYNNEI. V shed 6 bases and J shed 7 bases, with 12 bases lying between them. The CDR3 protein is CASSAPRFGYTF. DNA of the CDR3: TGTGCCAGCAGCGCCCCAAGGTTTGGCTACACCTTC.

CDR3 residues: CAWSVRQGNEQFF. CDR3 coding DNA: TGTGCCTGGAGTGTACGGCAGGGCAATGAGCAGTTCTTC. This chain uses TRBV30 with TRBJ2-1; D is possibly TRBD1 (5 bases). V lost 0 bases and J 6 bases, leaving 9 bases between the germline ends. CDR1 is GTSNPN and CDR2 is SVGIG in the germline V gene (reference sequence). The CDR3 sequence is 13 residues long.

The rearrangement joins TRBV19 to TRBJ2-7, with no clear D. The CDR3 sequence is 13 residues long. The germline V gene encodes CDR1 LNHDA and CDR2 SQIVND (reference sequence). Trimming took 2 bases from V and 3 from J, leaving 8 bases between them. Written as DNA, the CDR3 is TGTGCCAGTAGTATAACCCGCGGCTACGAGCAGTACTTC. As protein: CASSITRGYEQYF.

CDR3 nucleotides: TGCAGTGCTAACAGGGAGGGAGAAGCTTTCTTT. The encoded protein is CSANREGEAFF. This chain joins TRBV20-1 and TRBJ1-1, with D tentatively TRBD1 (6 bases). The length of the CDR3 is 11 residues. Germline V CDR1 and CDR2: DFQATT, SNEGSKA (reference sequence). The V end lost 4 bases, the J end lost 8 bases, and 11 bases lay between the germline ends.

V is TRBV15 and J is TRBJ1-5, with 8 nucleotides matching TRBD1. Unmatched junction bases numbered 4, after V lost 3 bases and J lost 6 bases. This CDR3 has 14 amino acids. Germline V lookup: CDR1 LNHNV, CDR2 YYDKDF (reference sequence). The CDR3 sequence: CATSRAGGSQPQHF. The CDR3, as DNA: TGTGCCACCAGCAGGGCAGGGGGCAGTCAGCCCCAGCATTTT.